The rows below give T cell receptor beta chains drawn from one sample of a study of cytomegalovirus exposure and HLA in healthy donors. Data came from immunoSEQ multiplex PCR; TCRdb stores just in-frame clones and leaves some out. The sample holds around 98,000 clones, nearly 80% seen once. Sequenced sample: PBMCs. These receptors all stem from a woman in her thirties or forties in good health and CMV-seronegative. CDR3s include the opening cysteine and the closing phenylalanine or tryptophan. D genes are given only for firm matches. A clone size is listed for some rows: how often the clone was seen (once, few, many), or a class if it is expanded.

D gene: NA
clone size: NA
J gene: TRBJ1-2
V gene: TRBV9
CDR3 protein: CASSVASGGGGYTF
CDR3 DNA: TGTGCCAGCAGCGTAGCTAGCGGGGGCGGAGGCTACACCTTC

D gene: NA
clone size: NA
J gene: TRBJ1-2
V gene: TRBV4-2
CDR3 protein: CASSPLSSWGYTF
CDR3 DNA: TGTGCCAGCAGCCCTCTGAGTAGTTGGGGCTACACCTTC

D gene: NA
clone size: few
J gene: TRBJ1-5
V gene: TRBV28
CDR3 protein: CASSTPRTASNQPQHF
CDR3 DNA: TGTGCCAGCAGCACTCCCCGGACAGCAAGCAATCAGCCCCAGCATTTT

D gene: TRBD1
clone size: few
J gene: TRBJ1-3
V gene: TRBV5-1
CDR3 protein: CASTEQGLSGNTIYF
CDR3 DNA: TGCGCCAGCACCGAACAGGGGTTGTCCGGAAACACCATATATTTT

D gene: TRBD1
clone size: NA
J gene: TRBJ1-2
V gene: TRBV5-4
CDR3 protein: CASSRGQQGNYGYTF
CDR3 DNA: TGTGCCAGCAGCAGGGGACAGCAGGGGAACTATGGCTACACCTTC

D gene: NA
clone size: NA
J gene: TRBJ2-7
V gene: TRBV27
CDR3 protein: CASTSSYEQYF
CDR3 DNA: TGTGCCAGCACCAGCTCCTACGAGCAGTACTTC

D gene: TRBD2
clone size: once
J gene: TRBJ2-7
V gene: TRBV25-1
CDR3 protein: CASSEWPLSRLGGYEQYF
CDR3 DNA: TGTGCCAGCAGTGAATGGCCCCTAAGCCGCCTGGGGGGGTACGAGCAGTACTTC

D gene: NA
clone size: NA
J gene: TRBJ2-7
V gene: TRBV27
CDR3 protein: CASSPRTASYEQYF
CDR3 DNA: TGTGCCAGCAGCCCCCGGACAGCCTCCTACGAGCAGTACTTC

D gene: NA
clone size: few
J gene: TRBJ2-3
V gene: TRBV28
CDR3 protein: CASSLGARDTDTQYF
CDR3 DNA: TGTGCCAGCAGTTTAGGTGCCAGGGATACAGATACGCAGTATTTT

D gene: TRBD1
clone size: few
J gene: TRBJ1-5
V gene: TRBV5-5
CDR3 protein: CASSLGGTENQPQHF
CDR3 DNA: TGTGCCAGCAGCTTGGGGGGGACAGAAAATCAGCCCCAGCATTTT

D gene: TRBD1
clone size: NA
J gene: TRBJ1-4
V gene: TRBV5-1
CDR3 protein: CASSLEGQGREKLFF
CDR3 DNA: TGCGCCAGCAGCTTGGAGGGACAGGGTCGTGAAAAACTGTTTTTT

D gene: TRBD1
clone size: NA
J gene: TRBJ1-6
V gene: TRBV6-4
CDR3 protein: CASSRTGGLDNSPLHF
CDR3 DNA: TGTGCCAGCAGTCGGACAGGGGGCCTTGATAATTCACCCCTCCACTTT

D gene: NA
clone size: NA
J gene: TRBJ1-2
V gene: TRBV19
CDR3 protein: CATLLGGYGYTF
CDR3 DNA: TGTGCCACCCTATTAGGGGGCTATGGCTACACCTTC

D gene: NA
clone size: NA
J gene: TRBJ2-7
V gene: TRBV7-9
CDR3 protein: CSSSHQSYEQYF
CDR3 DNA: TGTTCCAGCAGCCATCAATCCTACGAGCAGTACTTC

D gene: NA
clone size: NA
J gene: TRBJ1-1
V gene: TRBV7-9
CDR3 protein: CASSLEVHLNTEAFF
CDR3 DNA: TGTGCCAGCAGCTTAGAAGTACATCTGAACACTGAAGCTTTCTTT

D gene: NA
clone size: NA
J gene: TRBJ1-4
V gene: TRBV2
CDR3 protein: CASNRGFGTNEKLFF
CDR3 DNA: TGTGCCAGCAATCGGGGTTTTGGAACTAATGAAAAACTGTTTTTT

D gene: TRBD1
clone size: NA
J gene: TRBJ1-2
V gene: TRBV30
CDR3 protein: CAWSGIQGARGYTF
CDR3 DNA: TGTGCCTGGAGTGGAATCCAGGGGGCGCGCGGCTACACCTTC

D gene: TRBD2
clone size: NA
J gene: TRBJ2-1
V gene: TRBV27
CDR3 protein: CASSFSTSGSYNEQFF
CDR3 DNA: TGTGCCAGCAGTTTCTCGACTAGCGGCTCCTACAATGAGCAGTTCTTC

D gene: TRBD2
clone size: NA
J gene: TRBJ2-7
V gene: TRBV5-8
CDR3 protein: CASRPTSDYEQYF
CDR3 DNA: TGTGCCAGCAGACCGACTAGCGACTACGAGCAGTACTTC

D gene: TRBD2
clone size: NA
J gene: TRBJ2-3
V gene: TRBV30
CDR3 protein: CAWRGGLLADTQYF
CDR3 DNA: TGTGCCTGGAGGGGAGGGTTGCTGGCAGATACGCAGTATTTT

D gene: NA
clone size: NA
J gene: TRBJ1-1
V gene: TRBV5-1
CDR3 protein: CASSRQVNTEAFF
CDR3 DNA: TGCGCCAGCAGTCGACAGGTCAACACTGAAGCTTTCTTT

D gene: NA
clone size: NA
J gene: TRBJ1-2
V gene: TRBV5-1
CDR3 protein: CASSLGGVTNGYTF
CDR3 DNA: TGCGCCAGCAGCTTGGGGGGCGTAACTAATGGCTACACCTTC

D gene: TRBD1
clone size: once
J gene: TRBJ1-5
V gene: TRBV28
CDR3 protein: CASSLRQGYQPQHF
CDR3 DNA: TGTGCCAGCAGTCTGAGACAGGGGTATCAGCCCCAGCATTTT

D gene: TRBD1
clone size: NA
J gene: TRBJ1-1
V gene: TRBV19
CDR3 protein: CASSPRLRTGPAGGTEAFF
CDR3 DNA: TGTGCCAGTAGTCCCCGCCTTCGGACAGGGCCCGCGGGCGGCACTGAAGCTTTCTTT

D gene: TRBD1
clone size: NA
J gene: TRBJ2-7
V gene: TRBV19
CDR3 protein: CASSIGQGSYEQYF
CDR3 DNA: TGTGCCAGTAGTATAGGACAGGGGTCCTACGAGCAGTACTTC

D gene: TRBD1
clone size: once
J gene: TRBJ2-2
V gene: TRBV5-1
CDR3 protein: CASSKGDRDNTGELFF
CDR3 DNA: TGCGCCAGCAGTAAGGGGGACAGGGATAACACCGGGGAGCTGTTTTTT

D gene: TRBD1
clone size: NA
J gene: TRBJ1-6
V gene: TRBV6-1
CDR3 protein: CASSEPPGGSSSPLHF
CDR3 DNA: TGTGCCAGCAGTGAGCCTCCAGGGGGCTCTTCTTCACCCCTCCACTTT

D gene: NA
clone size: few
J gene: TRBJ1-4
V gene: TRBV5-6
CDR3 protein: CASSGPGVPEKLFF
CDR3 DNA: TGTGCCAGCAGCGGCCCAGGGGTACCCGAAAAACTGTTTTTT

D gene: NA
clone size: NA
J gene: TRBJ1-2
V gene: TRBV30
CDR3 protein: CAWSVPEGDYGYTF
CDR3 DNA: TGTGCCTGGAGTGTACCGGAGGGTGACTATGGCTACACCTTC

D gene: NA
clone size: NA
J gene: TRBJ1-1
V gene: TRBV9
CDR3 protein: CASTDEQGMNTEAFF
CDR3 DNA: TGTGCCAGCACCGACGAACAGGGAATGAACACTGAAGCTTTCTTT

D gene: NA
clone size: few
J gene: TRBJ2-5
V gene: TRBV5-1
CDR3 protein: CASSFPRDRGAPAEETQYF
CDR3 DNA: TGCGCCAGCAGCTTCCCCCGGGATCGGGGGGCCCCAGCCGAAGAGACCCAGTACTTC

D gene: TRBD1
clone size: NA
J gene: TRBJ1-4
V gene: TRBV2
CDR3 protein: CASGRGRGFANEKLFF
CDR3 DNA: TGTGCCAGCGGCAGGGGGCGAGGGTTCGCTAATGAAAAACTGTTTTTT

D gene: NA
clone size: NA
J gene: TRBJ2-2
V gene: TRBV5-1
CDR3 protein: CASDPTGSSGELFF
CDR3 DNA: TGCGCCAGCGACCCCACAGGGAGTTCCGGGGAGCTGTTTTTT

D gene: NA
clone size: NA
J gene: TRBJ2-5
V gene: TRBV5-4
CDR3 protein: CASSSGQETQYF
CDR3 DNA: TGTGCCAGCAGCTCGGGACAAGAGACCCAGTACTTC

D gene: NA
clone size: NA
J gene: TRBJ2-7
V gene: TRBV19
CDR3 protein: CASAGRPYEQYF
CDR3 DNA: TGTGCCAGTGCGGGGAGGCCCTACGAGCAGTACTTC